This T cell receptor (beta chain) was recovered during a study of T cell changes during pregnancy in multiple sclerosis (dated 2019 in TCRdb). General notes on the study: The study looked at changes in the T cell repertoire across pregnancy in women with multiple sclerosis.

This clone has just one count. Its cognate antigen has yet to be identified. Nothing much larger sits one base from this clone, and base qualities are not available. The receptor library was made with the immunoSEQ multiplex PCR assay. TCRdb obtained this table from immuneACCESS and retained in-frame rearrangements with V and J assigned. These tables miss some clones; where compared with another copy, unresolved V genes account for less than half of the shortfall, and the remainder is unexplained. This sample gives around 56,000 clones in total; roughly 90% of them show up just once. The ten largest account for 2.5% to 3% of the sample. The sequencing used peripheral blood, collected in the third trimester of pregnancy. The sequence was obtained from a female donor in good health, enrolled as a control in a pregnancy study.

The bases are TGCAGCGCCGGAGAGACGCCGAACTATGGCTACACCTTC. It translates as CSAGETPNYGYTF. The chain links TRBV29-1 with TRBJ1-2; the D gene assignment is ambiguous. Reading the germline V gene gives CDR1 SQVTM and CDR2 ANQGSEA. Cut back by 7 bases and 2 bases, the V and J ends lie 14 bases apart. From its cysteine to its phenylalanine, the CDR3 spans 13 amino acids. Just the 39-base CDR3 DNA is kept, in frame starting at base 1.